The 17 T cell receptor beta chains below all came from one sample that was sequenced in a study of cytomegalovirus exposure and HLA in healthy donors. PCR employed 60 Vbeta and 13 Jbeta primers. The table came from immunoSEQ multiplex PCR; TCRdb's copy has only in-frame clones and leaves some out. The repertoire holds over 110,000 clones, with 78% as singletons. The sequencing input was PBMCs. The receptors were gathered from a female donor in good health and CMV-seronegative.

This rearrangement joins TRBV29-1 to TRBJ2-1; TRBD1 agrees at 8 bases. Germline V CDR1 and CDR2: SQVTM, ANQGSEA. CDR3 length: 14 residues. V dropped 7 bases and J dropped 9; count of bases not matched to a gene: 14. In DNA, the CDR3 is TGCAGCGGTGGGGAGCGGACAGGGTCCAGTGAGCAGTTCTTC. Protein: CSGGERTGSSEQFF.

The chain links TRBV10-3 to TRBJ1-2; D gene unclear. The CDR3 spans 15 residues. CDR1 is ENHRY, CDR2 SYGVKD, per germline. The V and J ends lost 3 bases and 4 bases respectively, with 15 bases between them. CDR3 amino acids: CAISEITTAVYGYTF. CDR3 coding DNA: TGTGCCATCAGTGAAATCACAACCGCAGTCTATGGCTACACCTTC.

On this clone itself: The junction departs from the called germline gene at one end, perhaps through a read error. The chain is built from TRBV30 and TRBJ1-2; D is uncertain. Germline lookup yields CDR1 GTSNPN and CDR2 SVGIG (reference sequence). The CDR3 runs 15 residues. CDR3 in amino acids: CAWSVNPVFNYGYPF. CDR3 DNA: TGTGCCTGGAGTGTAAATCCGGTCTTTAACTATGGCTACCCCTTC.

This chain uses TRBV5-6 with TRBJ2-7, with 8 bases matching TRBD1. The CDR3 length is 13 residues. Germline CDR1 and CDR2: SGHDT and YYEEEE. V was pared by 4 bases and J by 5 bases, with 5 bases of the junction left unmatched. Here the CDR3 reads CASSADRAHEQYF. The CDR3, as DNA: TGTGCCAGCAGCGCGGACAGGGCTCACGAGCAGTACTTC.

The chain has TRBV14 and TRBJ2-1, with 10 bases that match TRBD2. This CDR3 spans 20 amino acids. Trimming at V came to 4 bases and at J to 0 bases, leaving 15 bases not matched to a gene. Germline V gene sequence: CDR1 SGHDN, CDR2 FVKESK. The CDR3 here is CASSPGRSLAGAFSYNEQFF. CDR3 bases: TGTGCCAGCAGCCCCGGTCGGTCTCTAGCGGGGGCCTTCTCCTACAATGAGCAGTTCTTC.

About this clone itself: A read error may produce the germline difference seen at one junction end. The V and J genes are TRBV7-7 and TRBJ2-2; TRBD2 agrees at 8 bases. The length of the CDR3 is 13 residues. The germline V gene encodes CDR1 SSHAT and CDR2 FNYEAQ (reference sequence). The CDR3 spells CASSPGGSGELFF. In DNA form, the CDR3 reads TGTGCTAGCAGCCCGGGGGGGTCCGGGGAGCTGTTTTTT.

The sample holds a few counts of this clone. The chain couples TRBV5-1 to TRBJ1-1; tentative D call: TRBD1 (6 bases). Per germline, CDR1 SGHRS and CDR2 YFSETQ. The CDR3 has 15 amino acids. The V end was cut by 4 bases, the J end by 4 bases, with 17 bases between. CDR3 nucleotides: TGCGCCAGCAGCCCGGAGTGGGGGCCTGGCACTGAAGCTTTCTTT. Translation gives CASSPEWGPGTEAFF.

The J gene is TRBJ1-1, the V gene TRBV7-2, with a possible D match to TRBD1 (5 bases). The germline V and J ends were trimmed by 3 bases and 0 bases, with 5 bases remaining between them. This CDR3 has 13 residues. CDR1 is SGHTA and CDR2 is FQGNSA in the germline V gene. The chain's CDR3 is CASSLDMNTEAFF. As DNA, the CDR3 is TGTGCCAGCAGCTTGGACATGAACACTGAAGCTTTCTTT.

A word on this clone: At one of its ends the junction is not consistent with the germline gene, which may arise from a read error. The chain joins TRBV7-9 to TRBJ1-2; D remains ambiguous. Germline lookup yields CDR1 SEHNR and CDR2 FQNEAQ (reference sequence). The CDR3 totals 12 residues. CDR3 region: CSSSPSGYGYTF. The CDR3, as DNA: TGTTCCAGCAGCCCATCGGGGTATGGCTACACCTTC.

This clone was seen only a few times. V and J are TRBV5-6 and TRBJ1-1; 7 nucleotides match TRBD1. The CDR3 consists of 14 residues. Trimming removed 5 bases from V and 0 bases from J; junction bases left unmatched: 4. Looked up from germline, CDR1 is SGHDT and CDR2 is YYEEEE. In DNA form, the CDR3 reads TGTGCCAGCAGTCGAGGACAGGTGAACACTGAAGCTTTCTTT. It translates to CASSRGQVNTEAFF.

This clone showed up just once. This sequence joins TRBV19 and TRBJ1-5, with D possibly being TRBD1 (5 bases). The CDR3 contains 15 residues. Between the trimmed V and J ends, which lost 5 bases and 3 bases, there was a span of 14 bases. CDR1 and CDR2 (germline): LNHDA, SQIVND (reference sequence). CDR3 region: CASSQARAPNQPQHF. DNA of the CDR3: TGTGCCAGTAGTCAGGCCAGGGCCCCCAATCAGCCCCAGCATTTT.

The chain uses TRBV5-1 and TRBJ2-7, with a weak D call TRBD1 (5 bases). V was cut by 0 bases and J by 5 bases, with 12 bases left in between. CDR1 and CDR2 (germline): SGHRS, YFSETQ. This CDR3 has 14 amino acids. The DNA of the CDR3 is TGCGCCAGCAGCTTGGAGGGGATTCTGGACGAGCAGTACTTC. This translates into CASSLEGILDEQYF.

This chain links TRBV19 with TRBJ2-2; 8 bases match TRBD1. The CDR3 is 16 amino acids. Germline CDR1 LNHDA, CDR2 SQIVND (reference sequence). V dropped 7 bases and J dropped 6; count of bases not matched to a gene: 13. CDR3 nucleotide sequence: TGTGCCAGTACGCGTCAGACAGGGGCCTTATCCGGGGAGCTGTTTTTT. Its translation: CASTRQTGALSGELFF.

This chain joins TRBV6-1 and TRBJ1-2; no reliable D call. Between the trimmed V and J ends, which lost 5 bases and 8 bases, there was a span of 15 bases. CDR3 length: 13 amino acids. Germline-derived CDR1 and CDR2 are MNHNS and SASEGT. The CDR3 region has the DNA TGTGCCAGCAGTTTCTTGGGAGGAACCGGCTACACCTTC. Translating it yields CASSFLGGTGYTF.

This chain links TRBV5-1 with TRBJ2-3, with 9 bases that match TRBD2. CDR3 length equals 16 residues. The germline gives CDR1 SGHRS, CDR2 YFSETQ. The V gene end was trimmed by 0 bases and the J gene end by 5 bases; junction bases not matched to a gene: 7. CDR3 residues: CASSLEGGGAGDTQYF. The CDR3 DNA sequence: TGCGCCAGCAGCTTGGAGGGCGGGGGGGCAGGAGATACGCAGTATTTT. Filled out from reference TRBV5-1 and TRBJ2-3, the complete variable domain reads KAGVTQTPRYLIKTRGQQVTLSCSPISGHRSVSWYQQTPGQGLQFLFEYFSETQRNKGNFPGRFSGRQFSNSRSEMNVSTLELGDSALYLCASSLEGGGAGDTQYFGPGTRLTVL.

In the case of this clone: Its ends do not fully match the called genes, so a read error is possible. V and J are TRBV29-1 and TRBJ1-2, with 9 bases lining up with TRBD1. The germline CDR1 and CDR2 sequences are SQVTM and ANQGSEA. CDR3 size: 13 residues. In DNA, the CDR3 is TGCAGCGTTGCCTACAGGGGGCGCGATGGCTACCCCTTC. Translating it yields CSVAYRGRDGYPF. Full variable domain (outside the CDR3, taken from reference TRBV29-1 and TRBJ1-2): SAVISQKPSRDICQRGTSLTIQCQVDSQVTMMFWYRQQPGQSLTLIATANQGSEATYESGFVIDKFPISRPNLTFSTLTVSNMSPEDSSIYLCSVAYRGRDGYPFGSGTRLTVV.

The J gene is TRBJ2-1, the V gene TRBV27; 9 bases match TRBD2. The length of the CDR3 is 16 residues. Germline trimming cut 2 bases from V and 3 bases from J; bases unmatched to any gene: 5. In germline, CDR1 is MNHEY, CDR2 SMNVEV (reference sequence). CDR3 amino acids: CASSLRLAGNYNEQFF. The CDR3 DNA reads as TGTGCCAGCAGTTTACGGCTAGCGGGAAACTACAATGAGCAGTTCTTC.